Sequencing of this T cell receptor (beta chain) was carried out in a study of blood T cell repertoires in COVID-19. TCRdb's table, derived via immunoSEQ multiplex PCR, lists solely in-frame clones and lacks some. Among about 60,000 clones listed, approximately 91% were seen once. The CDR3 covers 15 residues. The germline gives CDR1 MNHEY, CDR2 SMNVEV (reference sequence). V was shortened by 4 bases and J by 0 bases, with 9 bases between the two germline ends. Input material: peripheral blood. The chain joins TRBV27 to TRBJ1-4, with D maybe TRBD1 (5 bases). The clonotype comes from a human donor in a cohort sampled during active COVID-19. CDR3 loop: CASSWTITTNEKLFF. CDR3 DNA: TGTGCCAGCAGTTGGACAATCACAACTAATGAAAAACTGTTTTTT.